The 9 T cell receptor beta chains reported below all come from one sample, sequenced in a study of T cells in Graves' hyperthyroidism and ophthalmopathy. Researchers amplified the TCR beta CDR3 regions from RNA transcripts. Primed by the HTBI set, a first-round RT-PCR was run on the TCR CDR3. TCRdb reprocessed the multiplex PCR reads with MiXCR, giving one entry per CDR3 protein. The sample records 360,000 or so distinct CDR3 sequences, around a sixth being singletons. The sequencing input was blood. The receptors here all came from a woman in her thirties or forties with Graves' ophthalmopathy.

This clonotype was detected many times. V and J are TRBV6-2 or TRBV6-3 and TRBJ2-7; D might be TRBD1 or TRBD2, each matching 5 bases. The CDR3 has 15 residues. The V end was cut by 10 bases, the J end by 3 bases, with 22 bases between. Germline loops: CDR1 MNHEY, CDR2 SVGEGT. CDR3 in DNA: TGTGCCACCCTTATGGGGGTAGCGCGAGGCTACGAGCAGTACTTC. Its translation: CATLMGVARGYEQYF.

This clonotype was counted a few times. The gene calls are TRBV6-1 and TRBJ2-7, with 8 bases lining up with TRBD2. V shed 6 bases, J shed 2 bases, and the junction held 6 bases outside the gene matches. Germline CDR1 reads MNHNS; CDR2 reads SASEGT. This CDR3 is built from 14 residues. The chain's CDR3 is CASRGAGEPYEQYF. CDR3 nucleotides: TGTGCCAGCAGGGGAGCGGGAGAGCCCTACGAGCAGTACTTC.

This clonotype has at least ten counts. The V and J genes are TRBV9 and TRBJ2-2, with TRBD1 identical over 8 bases. The J segment lost 4 bases and the V segment lost 3 bases, leaving 5 bases of the junction unmatched. This CDR3 is 15 amino acids long. CDR1 and CDR2 from the germline V gene are SGDLS and YYNGEE. The CDR3 coding sequence is TGTGCCAGCAGCGACCCGGACAGGGCCACCGGGGAGCTGTTTTTT. Encoded protein: CASSDPDRATGELFF.

This clonotype was seen at least ten times. The V call is TRBV6-5, the J call TRBJ1-5; the D gene is possibly TRBD1 (6 bases). This CDR3 spans 16 amino acids. V lost 5 bases and J 0 bases, leaving 14 bases between the germline ends. Germline-derived CDR1 and CDR2 are MNHEY and SVGAGI. CDR3 region: CASSLKGTNSNQPQHF. The CDR3 DNA reads TGTGCCAGCAGTCTGAAAGGGACAAATAGCAATCAGCCCCAGCATTTT.

This clonotype showed up many times. The junction departs from germline at one end; a sequencing error may be responsible. This chain's CDR3 is CASGYYRAYEQYF. CDR3 sequence (DNA): TGTGCCAGCGGTTACTACCGGGCCTACGAGCAGTACTTC. The rearrangement joins TRBV6-2 or TRBV6-3 to TRBJ2-7; no firm D call. The germline V gene encodes CDR1 MNHEY and CDR2 SVGEGT. The CDR3 totals 13 residues.

There are many counts of this clonotype. The chain carries TRBV6-5 and TRBJ2-7; 7 bases match TRBD1. The V segment lost 8 bases and the J segment 2 bases; nucleotides outside the gene matches: 6. The CDR3 extends over 13 amino acids. Germline CDR1 is MNHEY and CDR2 is SVGAGI. The CDR3 nucleotides are TGTGCCAGCCGAGCGACAGGGACCTACGAGCAGTACTTC. Its translation: CASRATGTYEQYF.

This clonotype was picked up one time. The V and J genes are TRBV6-1 and TRBJ2-7, with 7 bases aligning to TRBD1. The CDR3 runs to 13 residues. After removal of 10 bases from V and 1 base from J, the junction contained 7 bases not matched to a gene. Germline CDR1 and CDR2: MNHNS and SASEGT. The CDR3 DNA reads as TGTGCCATTTGGGACAGCTTTTCCTACGAGCAGTACTTC. It encodes CAIWDSFSYEQYF.

This clonotype was found many times. The rearrangement uses TRBV6-2 or TRBV6-3 and TRBJ2-7; D is perhaps TRBD1 (6 bases). Trimming pared 6 bases from V and 2 bases from J, leaving 17 bases between. This CDR3 region has 15 residues. CDR1 is MNHEY and CDR2 is SVGEGT in the germline V gene. The CDR3 DNA sequence: TGTGCCAGCAGCATCACAGGGAAAGGGGCCTACGAGCAGTACTTC. Amino acid sequence: CASSITGKGAYEQYF.

This clonotype showed up many times. The chain carries TRBV4-3 and TRBJ1-1; D not certain. The germline CDR1 and CDR2 sequences are LGHNA and YSLEER. The CDR3 consists of 13 residues. Trimming took 1 base from V and 8 from J, leaving 11 bases between them. The CDR3 sequence is CASSQGPGNEAFF. The CDR3 DNA sequence: TGCGCCAGCAGCCAAGGCCCTGGGAACGAAGCTTTCTTT.